This TCR beta chain is drawn from a study of Ad26.COV2.S vaccination and SARS-CoV-2 variants. On the study more broadly: Ad26.COV2.S given intramuscularly, once or twice 56 days apart.

Remarks on this clone: Its antigen is not known.

TCRdb keeps only in-frame clones here, not all; method: immunoSEQ multiplex PCR. The table records 400,000 to 450,000 clones, over 75% of them present only once. The sample's treatment: around 19 received Ad26.COV2.S at low or high dose, single or two shots; about 5 received placebo; per-sample allocation not given. Day 63 after the first injection of vaccine or placebo was the sampling time. Its platform was an Ad26 vector, and its expressed antigen was Wuhan-strain SARS-CoV-2 spike. V was cut by 8 bases and J by 2 bases, with 13 bases left in between. The CDR3 has 14 amino acids. Findings and limits, study-wide: The study found higher spike-specific TCR breadth in vaccine than placebo recipients. Substantial breadth was reportedly displayed by spike-specific CD8+ and CD4+ T cell responses after vaccination.

This TCR derives from a person between 18 and 65 years old who received the Ad26.COV2.S COVID-19 vaccine or a placebo. This chain links TRBV5-3 with TRBJ1-4; D is uncertain. TRBV5-3 is an ORF, and what it does is uncertain. Sequencing used peripheral blood, obtained in a trial of Ad26.COV2.S vaccine versus placebo. DNA of the CDR3: TGTGCCAGCCCTGACTGGGCGACTAATGAAAAACTGTTTTTT. Translated: CASPDWATNEKLFF.